The sequence of this T cell receptor beta chain was determined in a study of blood T cell repertoires in COVID-19. Background on the study: Italy, Spain and the United States were the sources of the convalescent and acute COVID-19 samples.

The repertoire was sequenced with immunoSEQ multiplex PCR; TCRdb's copy has only in-frame clones and lacks some. The sample records hundreds of thousands of clones, 80% to 90% being singletons. Cohort placement rested on clinical history that participants reported themselves. CDR1 is MGHRA and CDR2 is YSYEKL in the germline V gene. CDR3 length equals 16 residues. J gave up 3 bases and V 3 bases, and 8 bases lay outside the gene matches. The clonotype was recovered from a man in his thirties or forties who had recovered from COVID-19. The sample consisted of PBMCs or T cells enriched from blood (not recorded which). The chain joins TRBV4-1 to TRBJ1-1; TRBD1 matches at 9 bases. The CDR3 DNA reads as TGCGCCAGCAGCCACCATAACCGGGACAGGGACACTGAAGCTTTCTTT. Residues: CASSHHNRDRDTEAFF.